One sample yielded the 32 T cell receptor beta chains listed below, sequenced in a study of T cells in Graves' hyperthyroidism and ophthalmopathy. The investigators amplified TCR beta CDR3 regions from RNA transcripts. The study used the HTBI primer set for a first-round RT-PCR of the TCR CDR3. TCRdb redid the calling of the multiplex PCR reads with MiXCR, one entry per CDR3 protein. The data contain 660,000 or so distinct CDR3 sequences, 40% to 55% of them singletons. Source material: peripheral blood or thyroid tissue (not recorded which). The receptors originated from an adult man with Graves' disease, either hyperthyroidism or ophthalmopathy (not recorded which).

This clonotype came up a few times. V usage is TRBV12-3 or TRBV12-4 and J usage is TRBJ1-6; no reliable D call. This CDR3 region has 13 residues. V lost 4 bases to trimming and J lost 10 bases, with 11 bases between them. This chain's CDR3 is CASSWNSGSPLHF. The CDR3, as DNA: TGTGCCAGCAGTTGGAACAGTGGATCACCCCTCCACTTT.

The CDR3 coding sequence is TGCGCCAGCAGCCAAGAAGAGAACAGCGCAACTAATGAAAAACTGTTTTTT. This gives the protein CASSQEENSATNEKLFF. The rearrangement joins TRBV4-1 to TRBJ1-4; D is ambiguous. Trimming removed 0 bases from V and 0 bases from J, with 11 bases in between. The CDR3 length is 17 residues. Germline V CDR1 and CDR2: MGHRA, YSYEKL.

The gene calls are TRBV12-3 or TRBV12-4 and TRBJ1-6, with 8 positions matching TRBD1. V was clipped by 6 bases and J by 9 bases; unmatched bases: 7. CDR3 length equals 14 residues. CDR3 sequence reads: CASRPGGIGSPLHF. The CDR3 DNA sequence: TGTGCCAGCAGGCCAGGGGGCATTGGTTCACCCCTCCACTTT.

Of note for this clonotype: The germline gene is not matched at one end of the junction; a read error may be the cause. The chain links TRBV7-2 to TRBJ1-5; D not resolved. The CDR3 consists of 16 residues. Germline CDR1 and CDR2: SGHTA and FQGNSA. The CDR3 sequence: CASSQVRGYSNQPQHF. The CDR3 DNA reads TGCGCCAGCAGCCAAGTGCGGGGTTATAGCAATCAGCCCCAGCATTTT.

The DNA of the CDR3 is TGTGCCAGCAGCTTATTCTGGTCTGGGGTCGGATCACCCCTCCACTTT. It translates to CASSLFWSGVGSPLHF. The chain is built from TRBV7-2 and TRBJ1-6; D not resolved. Germline V gene data show CDR1 as SGHTA and CDR2 as FQGNSA. CDR3 length: 16 amino acids. V dropped 2 bases and J dropped 10 bases, with 18 bases sitting between them.

This clonotype showed up many times. The gene calls are TRBV2 and TRBJ2-5; D call uncertain. The CDR3 is 17 amino acids. The V and J ends lost 0 bases and 0 bases respectively, with 14 bases between them. The germline CDR1 and CDR2 sequences are SNHLY and FYNNEI. The CDR3 DNA reads as TGTGCCAGCAGTGAAGCTTCGGCAGACCTGTACCAAGAGACCCAGTACTTC. It encodes CASSEASADLYQETQYF.

In this sample, this clonotype turned up many times. The genes are TRBV10-2 and TRBJ1-1; TRBD1 matches at 8 bases. CDR3 length: 13 residues. V trimming: 7 bases; J trimming: 5 bases; junction bases outside the gene matches: 6. Germline CDR1 and CDR2: WSHSY and SAAADI. This CDR3 is CASNTGGGTEAFF. The CDR3 nucleotides are TGCGCCAGCAATACAGGGGGGGGGACTGAAGCTTTCTTT.

In nucleotides, the CDR3 is TGTGCCATCAGTGAGACAGGGGGCGACTATGGCTACACCTTC. Its protein product is CAISETGGDYGYTF. J is TRBJ1-2 and V is TRBV10-3; 9 bases map to TRBD1. CDR3 length equals 14 residues. Germline trimming cut 2 bases from V and 3 bases from J; bases unmatched to any gene: 1. The germline V gene encodes CDR1 ENHRY and CDR2 SYGVKD.

The V call is TRBV6-5, the J call TRBJ2-7; a weak D match, TRBD2 (5 bases). CDR3 length: 14 amino acids. Trimming removed 6 bases at V and 7 bases at J, with 19 bases between. Germline V gene lookup returns CDR1 MNHEY and CDR2 SVGAGI. The DNA for the CDR3 is TGTGCCAGCAGGATATCGCGGGCGATACAGGAGCAGTACTTC. Amino acid sequence: CASRISRAIQEQYF.

This sequence joins TRBV29-1 and TRBJ1-2; 8 positions match TRBD1. Germline-derived CDR1 and CDR2 are SQVTM and ANQGSEA. This CDR3 region has 13 residues. Trimming at V came to 2 bases and at J to 4 bases, leaving 3 bases not matched to a gene. CDR3 nucleotide sequence: TGCAGCGTTGAACAGGGGGCATTCTATGGCTACACCTTC. Translating it yields CSVEQGAFYGYTF.

The CDR3 region is CASSYGGSPGNTIYF. DNA of the CDR3: TGTGCCAGCAGTTACGGCGGATCTCCTGGAAACACCATATATTTT. The chain uses TRBV6-2 or TRBV6-3 and TRBJ1-3; D gene uncertain. V lost 2 bases to trimming and J lost 2 bases, with 10 bases between them. Looked up from germline, CDR1 is MNHEY and CDR2 is SVGEGT. The CDR3 consists of 15 residues.

This clonotype was seen many times. The V gene is TRBV7-2, the J gene TRBJ1-3, with unresolved D. V shed 2 bases and J shed 8 bases, with 16 bases lying between them. The length of the CDR3 is 15 residues. Germline V gene lookup returns CDR1 SGHTA and CDR2 FQGNSA. CDR3 protein: CASSLILSLRDTIYF. The CDR3 region has the DNA TGTGCCAGCAGCTTAATACTCTCCCTTAGGGACACCATATATTTT.

Ten or more counts support this clonotype. The chain has TRBV6-6 and TRBJ1-1; D unclear. There are 13 residues in the CDR3. Germline V gives CDR1 MNHNY, CDR2 SVGAGI (reference sequence). Trimming left V 6 bases short and J 2 bases short, with 10 bases between. This CDR3 reads CASRYLGNTEAFF. DNA for the CDR3: TGTGCCAGCAGGTACCTGGGTAACACTGAAGCTTTCTTT.

This chain joins TRBV2 and TRBJ1-5; possibly TRBD1 for D (5 bases). The CDR3 spans 15 residues. Germline V gives CDR1 SNHLY, CDR2 FYNNEI. V was pared by 6 bases and J by 1 base, with 13 bases between. The CDR3 DNA sequence: TGTGCCAGCAGACGGGTACAGGCGAGCAATCAGCCCCAGCATTTT. It codes for CASRRVQASNQPQHF.

This clonotype has more than one count but fewer than ten. The chain combines TRBV29-1 with TRBJ1-1; tentative D call: TRBD1 (5 bases). This CDR3 spans 17 amino acids. With 4 bases removed from V and 0 bases from J, the gap between germline ends came to 21 bases. The germline gives CDR1 SQVTM, CDR2 ANQGSEA. CDR3 residues: CSVGWPIGGPMNTEAFF. The DNA for the CDR3 is TGCAGCGTTGGTTGGCCTATTGGGGGTCCAATGAACACTGAAGCTTTCTTT.

This clonotype appeared many times. The chain employs TRBV5-1 and TRBJ1-2; 7 bases align to TRBD1. CDR1 and CDR2 from the germline V gene are SGHRS and YFSETQ. Trimming cost V 4 bases and J 4 bases; bases outside gene matches: 7. The CDR3 is 14 residues long. DNA for the CDR3: TGCGCCAGCAGCCTCCAGGGGGAGGGCTATGGCTACACCTTC. It is translated as CASSLQGEGYGYTF.

The V call is TRBV15, the J call TRBJ2-5, with 9 bases lining up with TRBD2. The V gene end was trimmed by 2 bases and the J gene end by 3 bases; junction bases not matched to a gene: 4. Germline CDR1 is LNHNV and CDR2 is YYDKDF (reference sequence). CDR3 size: 15 residues. The CDR3 protein is CATSRTRTSEETQYF. As DNA, the CDR3 is TGTGCCACCAGCAGAACCAGGACTAGCGAAGAGACCCAGTACTTC.

This clonotype was picked up a small number of times. The chain recombines TRBV9 with TRBJ2-7; D unresolved. V lost 4 bases to trimming and J lost 7 bases, with 9 bases between them. The germline V gene encodes CDR1 SGDLS and CDR2 YYNGEE. The length of the CDR3 is 11 residues. For the CDR3, the DNA is TGTGCCAGCAGCCAGACGAGGGAGCAGTACTTC. The encoded protein is CASSQTREQYF.

This clonotype turned up a few times. V is TRBV9 and J is TRBJ1-1; 12 positions agree with TRBD1. There are 15 residues in the CDR3. The V segment lost 4 bases and the J segment 4 bases; nucleotides outside the gene matches: 5. Germline CDR1 reads SGDLS; CDR2 reads YYNGEE. The CDR3 region has the DNA TGTGCCAGCAGCTTCGGGGACAGGGGGCGCACTGAAGCTTTCTTT. This sequence encodes CASSFGDRGRTEAFF.

Regarding this clonotype: This sequence may be a read error, since a much larger clone differs from it by one base. The V call is TRBV7-9, the J call TRBJ1-6; 10 positions match TRBD1. After removal of 3 bases from V and 9 bases from J, the junction contained 2 bases not matched to a gene. CDR1 is SEHNR, CDR2 FQNEAQ, per germline (reference sequence). The CDR3 is made up of 14 amino acids. CDR3 loop: CASSFGTGASPLHF. The CDR3 DNA reads as TGTGCCAGCAGCTTCGGGACAGGGGCTTCACCCCTCCACTTT.

The chain carries TRBV20-1 and TRBJ1-5; D remains ambiguous. Germline V gives CDR1 DFQATT, CDR2 SNEGSKA (reference sequence). Trimming removed 6 bases at V and 5 bases at J, with 17 bases between. The CDR3 totals 14 residues. CDR3 in amino acids: CSATASVSDQPQHF. The DNA for the CDR3 is TGCAGTGCCACCGCGTCGGTGAGCGATCAGCCCCAGCATTTT.

The genes are TRBV6-1 and TRBJ1-3; D is possibly TRBD1 (5 bases). The CDR3 spans 18 residues. The ends were cut back, 6 bases at V and 0 bases at J, with 21 bases in the middle. Germline-derived CDR1 and CDR2 are MNHNS and SASEGT. The CDR3 nucleotides read TGTGCCAGCAGCCACCAGCGGGGACGGACAACCTCTGGAAACACCATATATTTT. Encoded protein: CASSHQRGRTTSGNTIYF.

This clonotype occurred many times. One end of the junction varies from germline; a read error may be responsible. The chain links TRBV7-9 to TRBJ2-5; D not resolved. CDR1 and CDR2 from the germline V gene are SEHNR and FQNEAQ (reference sequence). This CDR3 spans 8 amino acids. The CDR3 protein is CASSPSHF. The CDR3 coding sequence is TGTGCCAGCAGCCCCTCTCACTTC. The variable domain in full, with the rest retrieved from reference TRBV7-9 and TRBJ2-5, is DTGVSQNPRHKITKRGQNVTFRCDPISEHNRLYWYRQTLGQGPEFLTYFQNEAQLEKSRLLSDRFSAERPKGSFSTLEIQRTEQGDSAMYLCASSPSHFGPGTRLLVL.

A remark on this clonotype: A single base separates this from a much larger clone, so it may be a read error. The V call is TRBV2, the J call TRBJ1-6; D unclear. V was cut by 5 bases and J by 9 bases, with 14 bases left in between. In germline, CDR1 is SNHLY, CDR2 FYNNEI. There are 14 residues in the CDR3. The CDR3 DNA follows: TGTGCCAGCAGTACAGAGCTTAGTAGTTCACCCCTCCACTTT. Its translation is CASSTELSSSPLHF.

This rearrangement joins TRBV15 to TRBJ1-1, with D possibly matching TRBD1 (6 bases). CDR3 length: 15 residues. V shed 1 base and J shed 4 bases, with 13 bases lying between them. The germline V gene encodes CDR1 LNHNV and CDR2 YYDKDF (reference sequence). The CDR3 DNA sequence: TGTGCCACCAGCAGAGTGGGAGGAGGGGGCACTGAAGCTTTCTTT. As protein: CATSRVGGGGTEAFF.

This clonotype was seen repeatedly, ten times or more. The chain carries TRBV2 and TRBJ1-2, with D possibly being TRBD1 (6 bases). Germline CDR1 reads SNHLY; CDR2 reads FYNNEI. The CDR3 extends over 14 amino acids. V was cut by 6 bases and J by 2 bases, with 13 bases left in between. Here the CDR3 DNA reads TGTGCCAGCAGCCGGACAGACTCCAACTATGGCTACACCTTC. This codes for CASSRTDSNYGYTF.

There are a few counts of this clonotype. The rearrangement joins TRBV5-1 to TRBJ1-2; D is ambiguous. Germline CDR1 and CDR2: SGHRS and YFSETQ. The V gene lost 2 bases and the J gene lost 3 bases, with 17 bases spanning the gap. This CDR3 is built from 16 residues. The CDR3 reads CASSFVLRASHYGYTF. DNA of the CDR3: TGCGCCAGCAGCTTTGTATTACGGGCAAGTCACTATGGCTACACCTTC.

This clonotype was detected many times. This chain joins TRBV7-9 and TRBJ2-7; D is ambiguous. The CDR3 sequence is 11 residues long. Trimming took 3 bases from V and 5 from J, leaving 5 bases between them. Germline lookup yields CDR1 SEHNR and CDR2 FQNEAQ (reference sequence). This CDR3 reads CASSFLDEQYF. The CDR3, as DNA: TGTGCCAGCAGCTTCCTGGACGAGCAGTACTTC.

J is TRBJ1-1 and V is TRBV29-1; possible D gene TRBD1, 6 bases. Trimming left V 8 bases short and J 1 base short, with 17 bases between. The CDR3 covers 14 residues. Germline CDR1 SQVTM, CDR2 ANQGSEA. In nucleotides, the CDR3 is TGCAGCCCCGAGGGCAGGGGATCGAACACTGAAGCTTTCTTT. Its protein is CSPEGRGSNTEAFF. The variable domain in full, with the rest retrieved from reference TRBV29-1 and TRBJ1-1, is SAVISQKPSRDICQRGTSLTIQCQVDSQVTMMFWYRQQPGQSLTLIATANQGSEATYESGFVIDKFPISRPNLTFSTLTVSNMSPEDSSIYLCSPEGRGSNTEAFFGQGTRLTVV.

This clonotype has ten or more counts. The chain carries TRBV5-5 and TRBJ1-1; no firm D call. V was trimmed by 3 bases and J by 5 bases, leaving 8 bases between them. Germline V gene sequence: CDR1 SGHKS, CDR2 YYEKEE (reference sequence). CDR3 length: 12 amino acids. The CDR3 DNA reads TGTGCCAGCAGCTCGGGCGCGACTGAAGCTTTCTTT. Amino acids: CASSSGATEAFF.

The chain carries TRBV7-2 and TRBJ1-1, with 7 bases aligning to TRBD1. The germline CDR1 and CDR2 sequences are SGHTA and FQGNSA. The CDR3 has 13 residues. Trimming took 4 bases from V and 8 from J; bases not matched to a gene: 7. CDR3 nucleotides: TGTGCCAGCAGCTCAGGGACAGCCTCCGAAGCTTTCTTT. Its protein is CASSSGTASEAFF.

In its sample, this clonotype was seen many times. The gene calls are TRBV10-3 and TRBJ1-1; no clear D. There are 15 residues in the CDR3. CDR1 is ENHRY, CDR2 SYGVKD, per germline. The ends were cut back, 2 bases at V and 6 bases at J, with 16 bases in the middle. The CDR3 region is CAISEGTVFSSEAFF. CDR3 DNA: TGTGCCATCAGTGAGGGAACAGTGTTTAGCTCTGAAGCTTTCTTT.